The clone carrying this T cell receptor beta chain occurred many times. No antigen is known for it. This specimen belongs to a study of human T cells and chemical hapten exposure. Across the whole study: The patients, most of them female, presented with alopecia areata, totalis or universalis. Study outcomes and limitations: DPC sensitization produced no change in TCRs with frequency above 1 in 1000.

V gave up 3 bases and J gave up 4 bases; unmatched junction bases: 8. Germline lookup yields CDR1 LGHDT and CDR2 YNNKEL (reference sequence). The CDR3 covers 18 residues. Documented time point: patch test 3, about 24 weeks after DPC sensitization. Treatment defined: therapeutic diphenylcyclopropenone sensitization with weekly scalp DPC. Every donor had alopecia and was 18 to 70 years old; all were suitable for DPC. TCRdb reprocessed the RACE reads with MiXCR, giving one entry per CDR3 protein. The sample includes over 55,000 distinct CDR3 sequences, roughly 12% of them seen just once. The receptor was derived from a man between 25 and 39 years old with alopecia areata. Some clones in this sample may be carry-over from other donors' samples. This sequence joins TRBV3-1 and TRBJ2-3; the match to TRBD2 covers 15 bases. The material sequenced was whole blood, taken in connection with sensitization to the hapten diphenylcyclopropenone (DPC). CDR3 in DNA: TGTGCCAGCAGCCATGGACTAGCGGGGGGGCCGGTGTCAGATACGCAGTATTTT. Amino acids: CASSHGLAGGPVSDTQYF.